A single sample is the source of the 17 T cell receptor beta chains below, sequenced in a study of T cells in Graves' hyperthyroidism and ophthalmopathy. Amplified TCR beta CDR3 regions came from RNA transcripts. With the HTBI primer set, the TCR CDR3 went through a first round of RT-PCR. Each CDR3 protein is one row after TCRdb ran MiXCR on the multiplex PCR reads. Of some 620,000 distinct CDR3 sequences in the sample, 15% to 20% are singletons; the top ten hold approximately 3.8%. Sequencing was performed on blood. The receptor source for this set is a woman under 40 with Graves' hyperthyroidism.

The sample holds many counts of this clonotype. The CDR3 coding sequence is TGTGCCACCAGTGATTTCCGGGTCGGGGAGCTGTTTTTT. This translates into CATSDFRVGELFF. J is TRBJ2-2 and V is TRBV24-1; D is uncertain. V was clipped by 1 base and J by 7 bases, with 6 bases between them. This CDR3 region has 13 residues. Germline CDR1 is KGHDR and CDR2 is SFDVKD.

This clonotype was detected only a few times. V usage is TRBV5-4 and J usage is TRBJ1-2; D not resolved. This CDR3 has 13 residues. The germline CDR1 and CDR2 sequences are SGHNT and YYREEE (reference sequence). Trimming removed 4 bases at V and 13 bases at J, with 20 bases between. CDR3 loop: CASSPGGWERGTF. The CDR3 DNA reads TGTGCCAGCAGCCCGGGAGGGTGGGAGCGTGGCACCTTC.

The CDR3 reads CARNLGWASGRSEQYF. DNA for the CDR3: TGTGCCCGCAACTTAGGTTGGGCTAGCGGGAGGAGCGAGCAGTACTTC. The chain links TRBV7-2 to TRBJ2-7; 11 bases align to TRBD2. Germline V gene sequence: CDR1 SGHTA, CDR2 FQGNSA. The CDR3 totals 16 residues. V shed 11 bases, J shed 6 bases, and the junction held 18 bases outside the gene matches.

This clonotype was counted only a few times. This sequence joins TRBV5-1 and TRBJ1-2; D is perhaps TRBD1 (6 bases). The CDR3 runs to 14 residues. With 0 bases removed from V and 6 bases from J, the gap between germline ends came to 12 bases. Germline V gene sequence: CDR1 SGHRS, CDR2 YFSETQ. CDR3 residues: CASSLAGGGDGYTF. CDR3 DNA sequence: TGCGCCAGCAGCTTGGCCGGGGGCGGCGATGGCTACACCTTC.

This clonotype was counted at least ten times. The V gene is TRBV5-1, the J gene TRBJ2-5; 9 positions match TRBD1. The J segment lost 2 bases and the V segment lost 0 bases, leaving 2 bases of the junction unmatched. The CDR3 consists of 15 residues. Germline CDR1 SGHRS, CDR2 YFSETQ. CDR3 protein: CASSLGTGEQETQYF. In nucleotides, the CDR3 is TGCGCCAGCAGCTTGGGGACAGGGGAACAAGAGACCCAGTACTTC. Full variable domain (remainder filled in from reference TRBV5-1 and TRBJ2-5): KAGVTQTPRYLIKTRGQQVTLSCSPISGHRSVSWYQQTPGQGLQFLFEYFSETQRNKGNFPGRFSGRQFSNSRSEMNVSTLELGDSALYLCASSLGTGEQETQYFGPGTRLLVL.

This clonotype was counted ten times or more. The chain employs TRBV7-9 and TRBJ2-2, with 7 nucleotides matching TRBD1. The CDR3 consists of 15 residues. Per the germline V gene, CDR1 is SEHNR and CDR2 is FQNEAQ (reference sequence). Germline trimming cut 3 bases from V and 4 bases from J; bases unmatched to any gene: 5. The CDR3 protein is CASSFGTAGTGELFF. CDR3 DNA sequence: TGTGCCAGCAGCTTTGGGACAGCAGGCACCGGGGAGCTGTTTTTT.

This clonotype was seen only a few times. J is TRBJ2-3 and V is TRBV3-1; D perhaps matches TRBD2 (5 bases). V gave up 0 bases and J gave up 2 bases, with 12 bases separating them. Germline V gives CDR1 LGHDT, CDR2 YNNKEL (reference sequence). The length of the CDR3 is 16 residues. This CDR3 reads CASSQDPVGLTDTQYF. CDR3 DNA: TGTGCCAGCAGCCAAGATCCGGTTGGACTCACAGATACGCAGTATTTT.

This clonotype was found many times. Here the CDR3 reads CASNPRVRGTEAFF. The CDR3 bases are TGTGCCAGCAACCCCAGGGTGCGGGGCACTGAAGCTTTCTTT. The chain links TRBV2 to TRBJ1-1, with D possibly being TRBD1 (5 bases). V shed 7 bases and J shed 4 bases, with 16 bases lying between them. CDR1 is SNHLY and CDR2 is FYNNEI in the germline V gene. This CDR3 has 14 amino acids.

The gene calls are TRBV4-2 and TRBJ1-6; D uncertain. CDR1 LGHNA and CDR2 YNFKEQ come from the germline V gene. V dropped 0 bases and J dropped 10 bases, with 4 bases sitting between them. CDR3 size: 12 residues. The CDR3 sequence: CASSQDGSPLHF. The CDR3 DNA follows: TGTGCCAGCAGCCAAGATGGATCACCCCTCCACTTT.

In this sample, this clonotype turned up a few times. This chain uses TRBV3-1 with TRBJ1-2, with 9 bases that match TRBD1. Germline trimming cut 1 base from V and 8 bases from J; bases unmatched to any gene: 5. The germline V gene has CDR1 LGHDT and CDR2 YNNKEL (reference sequence). There are 14 residues in the CDR3. The CDR3 sequence is CASSQGGQGKGYTF. DNA of the CDR3: TGTGCCAGCAGCCAAGGGGGACAGGGAAAAGGCTACACCTTC.

This sequence joins TRBV5-6 and TRBJ1-2, with D maybe TRBD1 (5 bases). Germline V gives CDR1 SGHDT, CDR2 YYEEEE. V lost 7 bases and J 0 bases, leaving 13 bases between the germline ends. This CDR3 is 14 amino acids long. The CDR3 spells CASLPQGANYGYTF. Here the CDR3 DNA reads TGTGCCAGCCTCCCCCAGGGAGCTAACTATGGCTACACCTTC.

This chain links TRBV27 with TRBJ1-1; maybe TRBD1 (5 bases). The length of the CDR3 is 13 residues. Trimming shortened V by 5 bases and J by 2 bases, and 9 bases separated the two germline ends. The germline V gene has CDR1 MNHEY and CDR2 SMNVEV (reference sequence). CDR3 sequence reads: CASSAGFNTEAFF. The CDR3 nucleotides read TGTGCCAGCAGTGCAGGGTTTAACACTGAAGCTTTCTTT.

This clonotype was picked up a small number of times. The CDR3 here is CATSDTGQTYNEQFF. CDR3 in DNA: TGTGCCACCAGTGATACCGGACAGACCTACAATGAGCAGTTCTTC. The V call is TRBV24-1, the J call TRBJ2-1; a possible D gene is TRBD1 (6 bases). Germline V CDR1 and CDR2: KGHDR, SFDVKD. CDR3 length: 15 residues. Trimming removed 3 bases from V and 2 bases from J, with 10 bases in between.

This clonotype was found a few times. The rearrangement joins TRBV10-3 to TRBJ2-7, with D maybe TRBD1 (7 bases). Germline loops: CDR1 ENHRY, CDR2 SYGVKD. V was clipped by 10 bases and J by 2 bases, with 15 bases between them. CDR3 length: 13 residues. The CDR3 protein is CATRGDNPYEQYF. DNA for the CDR3: TGTGCCACCAGGGGGGACAATCCCTACGAGCAGTACTTC.

This chain connects TRBV19 to TRBJ2-1, with 9 bases matching TRBD2. V shed 0 bases and J 6 bases; nucleotides not matched to a gene: 3. Germline CDR1 reads LNHDA; CDR2 reads SQIVND (reference sequence). The length of the CDR3 is 15 residues. CDR3 residues: CASSIDLAGRNEQFF. The CDR3 nucleotides read TGTGCCAGTAGTATAGACCTAGCGGGACGCAATGAGCAGTTCTTC.

The table lists this clonotype with a few counts. The CDR3, as DNA: TGTGCCAGCAGTCACGACCGGGACAGGGTTGAGGGCTACACCTTC. Its translation is CASSHDRDRVEGYTF. The chain combines TRBV5-5 with TRBJ1-2; 9 bases align to TRBD1. J lost 8 bases, V lost 5 bases, and 13 bases had no gene match. The CDR3 is 15 amino acids. Germline CDR1 reads SGHKS; CDR2 reads YYEKEE (reference sequence).

About this clonotype itself: A much larger clone lies a single base off, so this may be a read error. The J gene is TRBJ2-1, the V gene TRBV11-2, with 8 bases aligning to TRBD2. The germline gives CDR1 SGHAT, CDR2 FQNNGV. The J segment lost 4 bases and the V segment lost 2 bases, leaving 7 bases of the junction unmatched. The CDR3 length is 16 residues. The DNA of the CDR3 is TGTGCCAGCAGCTTAATCTCTAGCGGGCGGTACAATGAGCAGTTCTTC. Encoded protein: CASSLISSGRYNEQFF.